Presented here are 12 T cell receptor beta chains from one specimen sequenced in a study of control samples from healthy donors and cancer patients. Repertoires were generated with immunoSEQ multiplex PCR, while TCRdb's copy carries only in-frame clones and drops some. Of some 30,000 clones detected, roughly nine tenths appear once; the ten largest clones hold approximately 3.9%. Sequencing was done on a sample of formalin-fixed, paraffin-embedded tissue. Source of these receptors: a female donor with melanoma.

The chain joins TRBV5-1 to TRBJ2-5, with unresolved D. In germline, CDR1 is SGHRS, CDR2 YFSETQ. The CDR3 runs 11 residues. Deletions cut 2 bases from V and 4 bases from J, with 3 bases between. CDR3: CASSFGETQYF. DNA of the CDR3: TGCGCCAGCAGCTTTGGAGAGACCCAGTACTTC.

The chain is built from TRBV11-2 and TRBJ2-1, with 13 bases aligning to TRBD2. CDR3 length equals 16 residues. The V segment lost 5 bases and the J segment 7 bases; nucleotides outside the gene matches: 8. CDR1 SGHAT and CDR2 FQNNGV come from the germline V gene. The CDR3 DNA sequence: TGTGCCAGCAGCGAAGGACTAGCGGGAGTAAGGAATGAGCAGTTCTTC. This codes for CASSEGLAGVRNEQFF.

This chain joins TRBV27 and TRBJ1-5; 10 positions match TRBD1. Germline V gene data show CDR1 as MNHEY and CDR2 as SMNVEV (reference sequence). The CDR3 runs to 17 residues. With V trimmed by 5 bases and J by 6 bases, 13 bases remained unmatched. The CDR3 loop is CASSPRTGGLKTQPQHF. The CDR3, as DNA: TGTGCCAGCAGTCCCAGGACAGGGGGACTGAAAACTCAGCCCCAGCATTTT.

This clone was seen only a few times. The chain's CDR3 is CASSFATAQGHKNYGYTF. For the CDR3, the DNA is TGTGCCAGCAGCTTCGCGACCGCTCAGGGCCATAAAAACTATGGCTACACCTTC. The J gene is TRBJ1-2, the V gene TRBV7-2; D may be TRBD1 (5 bases). V shed 3 bases and J shed 2 bases, with 22 bases lying between them. CDR3 length: 18 amino acids. Germline V gene lookup returns CDR1 SGHTA and CDR2 FQGNSA.

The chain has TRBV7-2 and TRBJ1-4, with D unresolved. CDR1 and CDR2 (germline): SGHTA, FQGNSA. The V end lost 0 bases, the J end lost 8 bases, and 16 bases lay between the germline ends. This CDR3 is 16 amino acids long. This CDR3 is CASSLAAGVNGEKLFF. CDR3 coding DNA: TGTGCCAGCAGCTTAGCGGCAGGCGTTAATGGGGAAAAACTGTTTTTT.

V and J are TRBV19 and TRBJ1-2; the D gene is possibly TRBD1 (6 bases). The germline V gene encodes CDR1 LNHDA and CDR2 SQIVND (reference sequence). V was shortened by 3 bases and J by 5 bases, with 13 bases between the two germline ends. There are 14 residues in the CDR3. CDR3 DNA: TGTGCCAGTAGTATCTTACAGGGAAATTATGGCTACACCTTC. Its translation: CASSILQGNYGYTF. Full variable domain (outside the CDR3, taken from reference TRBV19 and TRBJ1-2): DGGITQSPKYLFRKEGQNVTLSCEQNLNHDAMYWYRQDPGQGLRLIYYSQIVNDFQKGDIAEGYSVSREKKESFPLTVTSAQKNPTAFYLCASSILQGNYGYTFGSGTRLTVV.

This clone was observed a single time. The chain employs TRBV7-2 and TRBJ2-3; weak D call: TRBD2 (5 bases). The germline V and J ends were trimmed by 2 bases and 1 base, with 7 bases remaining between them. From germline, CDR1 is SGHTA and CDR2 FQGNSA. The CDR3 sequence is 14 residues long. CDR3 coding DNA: TGTGCCAGCAGCTTAAGCGGTGGCACAGATACGCAGTATTTT. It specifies CASSLSGGTDTQYF.

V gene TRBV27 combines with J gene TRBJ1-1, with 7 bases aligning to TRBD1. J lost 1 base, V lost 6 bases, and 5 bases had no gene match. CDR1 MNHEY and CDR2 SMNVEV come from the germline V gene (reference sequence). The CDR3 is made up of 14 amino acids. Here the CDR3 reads CASRLTGANTEAFF. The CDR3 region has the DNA TGTGCCAGCAGACTTACAGGGGCGAACACTGAAGCTTTCTTT.

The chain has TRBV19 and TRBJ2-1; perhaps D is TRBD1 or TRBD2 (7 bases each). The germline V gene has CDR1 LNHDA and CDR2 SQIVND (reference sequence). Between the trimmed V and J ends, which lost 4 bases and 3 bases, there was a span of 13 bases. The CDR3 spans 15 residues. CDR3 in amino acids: CASSRGGQFYNEQFF. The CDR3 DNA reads TGTGCCAGTAGTAGGGGGGGACAGTTCTACAATGAGCAGTTCTTC.

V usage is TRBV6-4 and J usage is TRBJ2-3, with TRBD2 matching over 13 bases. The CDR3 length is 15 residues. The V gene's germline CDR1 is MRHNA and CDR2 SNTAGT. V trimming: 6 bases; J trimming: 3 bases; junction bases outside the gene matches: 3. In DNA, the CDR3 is TGTGCCAGCAGCCTGACTAGCGGGGGGACAGATACGCAGTATTTT. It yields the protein CASSLTSGGTDTQYF.

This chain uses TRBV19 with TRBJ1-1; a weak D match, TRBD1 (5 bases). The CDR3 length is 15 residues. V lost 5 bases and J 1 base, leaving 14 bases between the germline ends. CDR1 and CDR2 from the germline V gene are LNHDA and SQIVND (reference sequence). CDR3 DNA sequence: TGTGCCAGTAGTGGACACGAGGGCTGGAACACTGAAGCTTTCTTT. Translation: CASSGHEGWNTEAFF.

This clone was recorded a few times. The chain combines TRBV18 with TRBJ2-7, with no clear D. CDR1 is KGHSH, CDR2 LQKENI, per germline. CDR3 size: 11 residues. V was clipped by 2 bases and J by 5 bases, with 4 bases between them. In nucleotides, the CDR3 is TGTGCCAGCTCACCAAACGACGAGCAGTACTTC. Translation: CASSPNDEQYF.